This TCR beta chain appears in the sequencing data of a study of blood T cell repertoires in COVID-19. Some clones are missing from TCRdb's copy, which holds only in-frame ones; the method was immunoSEQ multiplex PCR. The sample includes about 230,000 clones, 88% seen only once; the top ten take approximately 3.7%. Up to 2 weeks before entering the study, exposed participants had met a COVID-19 case. The sample consisted of PBMCs or T cells enriched from blood (not recorded which). This clonotype was obtained from a woman in her thirties who had been exposed to COVID-19.

The CDR3 DNA follows: TGTGCCAGCAGCAAGATTTACAGGGCCTACCAAGAGACCCAGTACTTC. Its translation is CASSKIYRAYQETQYF. The chain couples TRBV5-6 to TRBJ2-5; weak D call: TRBD1 (6 bases). CDR1 and CDR2 (germline): SGHDT, YYEEEE. With 4 bases removed from V and 0 bases from J, the gap between germline ends came to 16 bases. The CDR3 covers 16 residues.